The next 9 T cell receptor beta chains were all read from a single sample in a study of human T cells and chemical hapten exposure. TCRdb passed the RACE reads through MiXCR, listing each CDR3 protein once. This sample has 95,000 to 100,000 distinct CDR3 sequences, with 10% to 11% found just once. Time point meaning: pre-sensitization, week 0. The treatment was: therapeutic diphenylcyclopropenone sensitization with weekly scalp DPC. The source was whole blood, collected in connection with sensitization to the hapten diphenylcyclopropenone (DPC). The source of these receptors is a woman aged 55-75 years with alopecia areata. Some clones in this sample may be carry-over from other donors' samples.

The gene calls are TRBV6-6 and TRBJ2-2; D is perhaps TRBD1 or TRBD2 (5 bases each). This CDR3 has 14 amino acids. The V end lost 2 bases, the J end lost 5 bases, and 9 bases lay between the germline ends. CDR1 and CDR2 from the germline V gene are MNHNY and SVGAGI (reference sequence). CDR3 nucleotides: TGTGCCAGCAGTTACAGGGGAGAAACCGGGGAGCTGTTTTTT. It translates to CASSYRGETGELFF.

This clonotype was counted at least ten times. The chain couples TRBV19 to TRBJ1-2; D is undetermined. CDR1 and CDR2 (germline): LNHDA, SQIVND (reference sequence). The CDR3 has 16 residues. V gave up 5 bases and J gave up 2 bases, with 18 bases separating them. CDR3 sequence: CASSLSRRLVNYGYTF. As DNA, the CDR3 is TGTGCCAGTAGTCTTTCCAGGAGACTCGTAAACTATGGCTACACCTTC.

This clonotype was recorded a few times. J is TRBJ2-1 and V is TRBV9; TRBD2 might be the D (6 bases). This CDR3 contains 16 residues. Germline V gives CDR1 SGDLS, CDR2 YYNGEE. Trimming took 4 bases from V and 6 from J, leaving 20 bases between them. The chain's CDR3 is CASSLSTSLPRNEQFF. CDR3 DNA: TGTGCCAGCAGCTTATCAACTAGCCTACCTCGCAATGAGCAGTTCTTC.

The J gene is TRBJ2-7, the V gene TRBV6-5; no clear D gene. The germline CDR1 and CDR2 sequences are MNHEY and SVGAGI. This CDR3 is 14 amino acids long. V lost 6 bases and J lost 3, with 15 bases in between. This CDR3 is CASSSATINYEQYF. The CDR3 nucleotides read TGTGCCAGCAGCTCGGCGACAATAAACTACGAGCAGTACTTC.

The chain carries TRBV29-1 and TRBJ2-5, with 7 positions matching TRBD2. J gave up 4 bases and V 6 bases, and 8 bases lay outside the gene matches. From germline, CDR1 is SQVTM and CDR2 ANQGSEA. This CDR3 is 13 amino acids long. CDR3 in amino acids: CSVRPGGRETQYF. CDR3 DNA sequence: TGCAGCGTCCGCCCCGGGGGGAGAGAGACCCAGTACTTC.

CDR3: CASRNTDTQYF. The CDR3 nucleotides read TGTGCCAGCAGGAACACAGATACGCAGTATTTT. The gene calls are TRBV12-3 or TRBV12-4 and TRBJ2-3; D remains ambiguous. This CDR3 spans 11 amino acids. The V and J ends lost 6 bases and 2 bases respectively, with 3 bases between them.

This clonotype appeared many times. This sequence joins TRBV7-2 and TRBJ2-5, with 10 bases that match TRBD2. Unmatched junction bases numbered 10, after V lost 1 base and J lost 8 bases. The V gene's germline CDR1 is SGHTA and CDR2 FQGNSA. CDR3 length equals 16 residues. The DNA of the CDR3 is TGTGCCAGCAGCTTAGTCCATAGCGGGGGGCAGGGAACCCAGTACTTC. It specifies CASSLVHSGGQGTQYF.

V and J are TRBV2 and TRBJ1-1, with 8 nucleotides matching TRBD1. The germline CDR1 and CDR2 sequences are SNHLY and FYNNEI. The V segment lost 2 bases and the J segment 6 bases; nucleotides outside the gene matches: 2. CDR3 length: 13 residues. CDR3 region: CASSEWDRSEAFF. CDR3 nucleotide sequence: TGTGCCAGCAGTGAATGGGACAGGTCTGAAGCTTTCTTT.

This clonotype was seen repeatedly, ten times or more. In DNA, the CDR3 is TGCAGTGCTAGAGCACAGGGACTCACAGATACGCAGTATTTT. It encodes CSARAQGLTDTQYF. The genes are TRBV20-1 and TRBJ2-3, with D perhaps TRBD1 or TRBD2 (6 bases each). V was pared by 1 base and J by 2 bases, with 10 bases between. Germline V CDR1 and CDR2: DFQATT, SNEGSKA (reference sequence). The CDR3 spans 14 residues.